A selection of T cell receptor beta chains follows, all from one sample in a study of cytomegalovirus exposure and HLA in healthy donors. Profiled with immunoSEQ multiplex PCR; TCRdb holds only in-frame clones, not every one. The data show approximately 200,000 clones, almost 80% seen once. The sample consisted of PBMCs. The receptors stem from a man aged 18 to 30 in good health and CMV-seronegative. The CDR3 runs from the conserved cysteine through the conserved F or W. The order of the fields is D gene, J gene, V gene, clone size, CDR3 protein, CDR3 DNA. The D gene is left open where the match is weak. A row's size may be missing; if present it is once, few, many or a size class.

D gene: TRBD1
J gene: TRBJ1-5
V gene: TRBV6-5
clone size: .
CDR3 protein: CASSPTGSNQPQHF
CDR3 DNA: TGTGCCAGCAGTCCGACAGGGTCCAATCAGCCCCAGCATTTT

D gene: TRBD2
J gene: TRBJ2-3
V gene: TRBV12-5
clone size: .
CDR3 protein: CASGGGSDTQYF
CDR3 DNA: TGTGCTAGCGGGGGGGGCAGCGATACGCAGTATTTT

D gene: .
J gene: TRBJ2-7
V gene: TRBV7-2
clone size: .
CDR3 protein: CASSSGGTSYEQYF
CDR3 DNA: TGTGCCAGCAGCTCGGGGGGCACCTCCTACGAGCAGTACTTC

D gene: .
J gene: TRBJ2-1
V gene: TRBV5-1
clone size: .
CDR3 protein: CASSSSSGTQGYNEQFF
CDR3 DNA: TGCGCCAGCAGCTCCAGCTCCGGGACTCAAGGCTACAATGAGCAGTTCTTC

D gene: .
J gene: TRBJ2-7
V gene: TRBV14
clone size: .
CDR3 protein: CASSQSHRYEQYF
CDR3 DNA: TGTGCCAGCAGCCAAAGCCACAGATACGAGCAGTACTTC

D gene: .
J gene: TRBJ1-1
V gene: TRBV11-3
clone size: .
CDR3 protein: CASSLQGSDTEAFF
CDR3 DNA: TGTGCCAGCAGCTTACAGGGGTCGGACACTGAAGCTTTCTTT

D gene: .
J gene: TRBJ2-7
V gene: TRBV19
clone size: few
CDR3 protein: CASSHGGYEQYF
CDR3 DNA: TGTGCCAGTAGTCACGGGGGCTACGAGCAGTACTTC

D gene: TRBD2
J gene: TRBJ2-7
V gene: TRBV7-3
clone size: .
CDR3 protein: CASSPHGEGLYEQYF
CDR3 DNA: TGTGCCAGCAGCCCCCACGGGGAGGGCCTCTACGAGCAGTACTTC

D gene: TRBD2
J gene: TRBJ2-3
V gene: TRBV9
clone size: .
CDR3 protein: CASSVWTSGTDTQYF
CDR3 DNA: TGTGCCAGCAGCGTCTGGACTAGCGGCACAGATACGCAGTATTTT

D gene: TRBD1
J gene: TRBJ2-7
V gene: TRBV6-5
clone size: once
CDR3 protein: CAIGPPGQSYEQYF
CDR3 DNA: TGTGCCATTGGACCCCCGGGACAGTCCTACGAGCAGTACTTC

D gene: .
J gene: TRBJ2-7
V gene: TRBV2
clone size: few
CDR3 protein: CASSEILGRDNREDEQYF
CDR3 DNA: TGTGCCAGCAGTGAAATATTAGGCAGGGACAACAGGGAAGACGAGCAGTACTTC

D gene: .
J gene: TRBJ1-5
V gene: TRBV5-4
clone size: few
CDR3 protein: CASTRDSNQPQHF
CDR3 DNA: TGTGCCAGCACCCGGGATAGCAATCAGCCCCAGCATTTT

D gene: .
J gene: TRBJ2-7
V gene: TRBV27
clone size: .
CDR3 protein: CASSLSLPRVPYEQYF
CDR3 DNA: TGTGCCAGCAGTTTATCCCTCCCCAGGGTTCCCTACGAGCAGTACTTC

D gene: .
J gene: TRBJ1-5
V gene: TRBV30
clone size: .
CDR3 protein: CAWSELGGQDQPQHF
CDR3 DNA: TGTGCCTGGAGTGAGCTGGGGGGGCAGGATCAGCCCCAGCATTTT

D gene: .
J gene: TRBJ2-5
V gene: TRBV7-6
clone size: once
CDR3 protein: CASTQDSQETQYF
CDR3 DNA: TGTGCCAGCACCCAGGATAGCCAAGAGACCCAGTACTTC

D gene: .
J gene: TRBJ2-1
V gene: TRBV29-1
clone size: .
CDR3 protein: CSHEGASGLWDEQFF
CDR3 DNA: TGCAGTCACGAGGGGGCTAGCGGGCTTTGGGATGAGCAGTTCTTC

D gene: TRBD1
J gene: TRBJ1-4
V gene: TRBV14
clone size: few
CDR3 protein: CASSQLSGGGEKLFF
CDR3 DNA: TGTGCCAGCAGCCAATTGTCAGGGGGCGGTGAAAAACTGTTTTTT

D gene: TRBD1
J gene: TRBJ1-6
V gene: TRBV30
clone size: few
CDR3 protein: CAWRRRDRGPPLHF
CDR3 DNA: TGTGCCTGGAGACGCCGGGACAGAGGTCCACCCCTCCACTTT

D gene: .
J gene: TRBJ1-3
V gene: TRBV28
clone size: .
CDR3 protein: CASSFTGGIGNTIYF
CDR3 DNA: TGTGCCAGCAGTTTCACCGGGGGAATTGGAAACACCATATATTTT

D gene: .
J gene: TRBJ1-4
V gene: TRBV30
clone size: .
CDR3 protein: CAWDREGGREKLFF
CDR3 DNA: TGTGCCTGGGACAGAGAAGGGGGTCGGGAAAAACTGTTTTTT

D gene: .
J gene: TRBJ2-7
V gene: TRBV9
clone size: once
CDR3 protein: CASSDRSSYEQYF
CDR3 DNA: TGTGCCAGCAGCGACAGGAGCTCCTACGAGCAGTACTTC

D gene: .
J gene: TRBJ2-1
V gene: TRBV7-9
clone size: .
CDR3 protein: CSSSQNLGQFF
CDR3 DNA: TGTTCCAGCAGCCAGAACCTAGGGCAGTTCTTC

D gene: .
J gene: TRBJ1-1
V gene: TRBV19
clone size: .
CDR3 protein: CASSTNRENTEAFF
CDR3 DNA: TGTGCCAGTAGCACAAACAGGGAGAACACTGAAGCTTTCTTT

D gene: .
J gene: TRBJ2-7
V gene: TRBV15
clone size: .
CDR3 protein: CATSRDDRWADEQYF
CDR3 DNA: TGTGCCACCAGCAGAGATGACAGGTGGGCGGACGAGCAGTACTTC

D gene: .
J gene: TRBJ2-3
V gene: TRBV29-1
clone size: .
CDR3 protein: CSVEGNRANTQYF
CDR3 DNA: TGCAGCGTTGAGGGAAACAGGGCCAATACGCAGTATTTT

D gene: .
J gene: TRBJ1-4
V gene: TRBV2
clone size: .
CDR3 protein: CASTTPEAGTNEKLFF
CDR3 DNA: TGTGCCAGCACCACGCCAGAGGCGGGAACTAATGAAAAACTGTTTTTT

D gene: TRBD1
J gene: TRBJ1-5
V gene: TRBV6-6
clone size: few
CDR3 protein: CASTRTGGQPQHF
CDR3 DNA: TGTGCCAGCACTCGGACAGGGGGTCAGCCCCAGCATTTT

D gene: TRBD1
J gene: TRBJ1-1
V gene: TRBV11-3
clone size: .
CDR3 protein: CASSSLQGGNTEAFF
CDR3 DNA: TGTGCCAGCAGCTCCTTACAGGGGGGGAACACTGAAGCTTTCTTT

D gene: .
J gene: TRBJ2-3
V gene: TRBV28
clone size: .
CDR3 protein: CASIPYSGVSTDTQYF
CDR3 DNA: TGTGCCAGCATTCCTTATAGCGGAGTTAGCACAGATACGCAGTATTTT

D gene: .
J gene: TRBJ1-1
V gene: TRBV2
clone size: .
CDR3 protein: CASGAGQLEAFF
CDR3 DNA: TGTGCCAGCGGGGCAGGCCAACTTGAAGCTTTCTTT

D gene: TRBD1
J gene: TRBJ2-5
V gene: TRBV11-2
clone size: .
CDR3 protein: CASSRGQGETQYF
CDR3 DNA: TGTGCCAGCAGCCGCGGACAGGGGGAGACCCAGTACTTC

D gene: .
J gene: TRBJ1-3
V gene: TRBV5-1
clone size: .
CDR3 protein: CASSWEGSGNTIYF
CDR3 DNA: TGCGCCAGCAGTTGGGAGGGCTCTGGAAACACCATATATTTT

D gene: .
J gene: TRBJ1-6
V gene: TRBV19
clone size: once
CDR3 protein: CASSSRSYNSPLHF
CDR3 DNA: TGTGCCAGTAGTTCCCGCTCCTATAATTCACCCCTCCACTTT

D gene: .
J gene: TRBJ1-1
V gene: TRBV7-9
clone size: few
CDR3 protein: CASSQAVGLNTEAFF
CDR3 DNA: TGTGCCAGCAGCCAAGCGGTAGGGCTGAACACTGAAGCTTTCTTT

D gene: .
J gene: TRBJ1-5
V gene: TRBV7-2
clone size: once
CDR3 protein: CASSLTGGAGNQPQHF
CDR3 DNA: TGTGCCAGCAGCTTAACTGGGGGCGCAGGCAATCAGCCCCAGCATTTT

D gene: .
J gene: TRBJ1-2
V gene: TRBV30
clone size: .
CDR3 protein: CAWLESGGRRNYGYTF
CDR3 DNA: TGTGCCTGGCTGGAATCGGGGGGAAGGCGTAACTATGGCTACACCTTC

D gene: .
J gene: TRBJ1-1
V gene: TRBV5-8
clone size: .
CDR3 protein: CASSFEGKSTEAFF
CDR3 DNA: TGTGCCAGCAGCTTCGAGGGTAAGAGCACTGAAGCTTTCTTT

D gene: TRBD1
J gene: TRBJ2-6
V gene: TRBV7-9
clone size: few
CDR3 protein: CASSPLDRATFSGANVLTF
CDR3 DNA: TGTGCCAGCAGCCCGCTAGACAGGGCCACGTTCTCTGGGGCCAACGTCCTGACTTTC

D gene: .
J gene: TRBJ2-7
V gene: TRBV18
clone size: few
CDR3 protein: CASSPRRETSYEQYF
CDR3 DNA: TGTGCCAGCTCACCACGACGGGAGACCTCCTACGAGCAGTACTTC

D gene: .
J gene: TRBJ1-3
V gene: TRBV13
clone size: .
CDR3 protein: CASSRGQGTGNTIYF
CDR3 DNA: TGTGCCAGCAGCAGGGGACAAGGCACTGGAAACACCATATATTTT

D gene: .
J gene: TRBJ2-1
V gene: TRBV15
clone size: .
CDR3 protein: CATSRVISAVYNEQFF
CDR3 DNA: TGTGCCACCAGCAGAGTAATAAGCGCGGTTTACAATGAGCAGTTCTTC

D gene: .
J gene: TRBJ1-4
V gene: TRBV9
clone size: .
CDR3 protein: CASSVGPQGREKLFF
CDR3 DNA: TGTGCCAGCAGCGTCGGGCCCCAAGGGAGAGAAAAACTGTTTTTT

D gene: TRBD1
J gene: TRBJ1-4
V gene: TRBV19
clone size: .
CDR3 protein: CASSPDRGIPFPRNEKLFF
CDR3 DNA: TGTGCCAGTAGCCCGGACAGGGGTATCCCTTTTCCACGTAATGAAAAACTGTTTTTT

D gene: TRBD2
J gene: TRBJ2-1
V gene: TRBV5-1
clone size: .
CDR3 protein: CASSFGGGEREQFF
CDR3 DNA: TGCGCCAGCAGCTTTGGCGGGGGGGAGCGCGAGCAGTTCTTC

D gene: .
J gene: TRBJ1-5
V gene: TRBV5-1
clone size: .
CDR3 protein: CASSLDGGDNQPQHF
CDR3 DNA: TGCGCCAGCAGCTTGGACGGGGGAGACAATCAGCCCCAGCATTTT

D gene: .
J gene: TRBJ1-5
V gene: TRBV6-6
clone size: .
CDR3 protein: CASTLGQTPGNQPQHF
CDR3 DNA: TGTGCCAGCACCCTCGGACAGACCCCTGGCAATCAGCCCCAGCATTTT

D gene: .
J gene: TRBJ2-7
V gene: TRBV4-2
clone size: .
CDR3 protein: CASSQATGSSYEQYF
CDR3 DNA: TGTGCCAGCAGCCAGGCGACGGGGAGCTCCTACGAGCAGTACTTC

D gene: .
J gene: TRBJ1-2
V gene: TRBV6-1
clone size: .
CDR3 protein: CASSEEPQGRVYGYTF
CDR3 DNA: TGTGCCAGCAGCGAAGAGCCCCAGGGGCGGGTCTATGGCTACACCTTC

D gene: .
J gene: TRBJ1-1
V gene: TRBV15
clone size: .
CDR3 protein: CATSRDRTEAFF
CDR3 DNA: TGTGCCACCAGCAGAGATCGGACTGAAGCTTTCTTT

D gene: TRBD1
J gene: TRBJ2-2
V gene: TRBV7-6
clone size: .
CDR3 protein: CASSLGDRNTGELFF
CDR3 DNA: TGTGCCAGCAGCTTAGGGGACAGGAACACCGGGGAGCTGTTTTTT

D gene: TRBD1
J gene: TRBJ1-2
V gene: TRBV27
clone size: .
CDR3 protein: CASSLTTGNYGYTF
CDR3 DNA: TGTGCCAGCAGCTTAACGACAGGGAACTATGGCTACACCTTC

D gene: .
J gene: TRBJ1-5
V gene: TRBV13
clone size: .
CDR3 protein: CASSLKDTNQPQHF
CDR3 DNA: TGTGCCAGCAGCTTAAAGGACACGAATCAGCCCCAGCATTTT

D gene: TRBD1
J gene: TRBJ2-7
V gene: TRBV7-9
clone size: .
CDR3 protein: CASSLLGQASYEQYF
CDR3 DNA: TGTGCCAGCAGCTTACTAGGACAGGCGTCCTACGAGCAGTACTTC